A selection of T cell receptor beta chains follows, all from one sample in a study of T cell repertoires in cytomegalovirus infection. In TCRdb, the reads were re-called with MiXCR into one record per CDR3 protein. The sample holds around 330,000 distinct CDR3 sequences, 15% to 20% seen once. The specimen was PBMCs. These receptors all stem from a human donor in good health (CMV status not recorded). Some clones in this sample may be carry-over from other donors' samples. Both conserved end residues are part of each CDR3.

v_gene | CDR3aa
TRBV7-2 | CASSEMRETQYF
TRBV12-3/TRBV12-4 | CASSPAAGYYGYTF
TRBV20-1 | CSATGTPTYEQYF
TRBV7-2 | CASSFRTAGNTEAFF
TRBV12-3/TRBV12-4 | CASRDLGGYTDTQYF
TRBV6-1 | CASSPRGNGSPLHF
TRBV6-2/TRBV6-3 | CASQGRNQPQHF
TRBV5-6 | CASSLFMGRPMF
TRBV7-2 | CASSQGGGGGPYNEQFF
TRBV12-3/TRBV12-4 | CASRSGQGAKQPQHF
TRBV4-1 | CASSQGRSSGVADTQYF
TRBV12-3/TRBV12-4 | CASSRTPSSYNSPLHF
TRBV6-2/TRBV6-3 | CASSFGQGDIQYF
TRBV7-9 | CASSPGKKLFF
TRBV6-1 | CASSVPSLAQSGQFF
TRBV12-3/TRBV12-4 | CASSSRPQPSYEQYF
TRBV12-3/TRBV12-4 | CASSPDRAGQPQHF
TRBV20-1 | CSASRAQAEQYF
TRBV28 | CASSFVREAFF
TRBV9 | CASSVSRGPTSTDTQYF
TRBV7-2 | CASSLDSGGSGNIQYF
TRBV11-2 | CASSQLRGTDSPLHF
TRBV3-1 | CASSTYNHYGYTF
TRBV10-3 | CASANGGGGYEQYF
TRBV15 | CATSREFKAGARTDTQYF
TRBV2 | CASSETGGRGVAQYF
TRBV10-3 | CAISEVSGELFF
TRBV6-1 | CASSKQAGGGYTF
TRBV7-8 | CASSSVGGSHNEQFF
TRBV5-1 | CASSLGTSVSTDTQYF
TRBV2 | CASGGGPGAPGEQYF
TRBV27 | CASSRRAGGRGETQYF
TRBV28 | CASSTGGGNTEAFF
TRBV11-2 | CASSWGSSYEQYF
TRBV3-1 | CASSLGAARGEQYF
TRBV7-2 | CASSLEQLGNQPQHF
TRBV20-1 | CSARARDSFLGEAFF
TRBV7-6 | CASSLASGPSYGYTF
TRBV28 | CASSSPDRANGYTF
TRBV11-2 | CASSFGTHEAGELFF
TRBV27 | CASSDSRYSNQPQHF
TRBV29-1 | CSVDRGNQETQYF
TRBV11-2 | CASSLPGGKTEAFF
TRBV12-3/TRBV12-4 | CASSFPSGGTNTGELFF
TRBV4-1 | CASSHNRTGGYYGYTF
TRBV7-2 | CASSLAYGTGRQETQYF
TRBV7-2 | CASSLRYNEQFF
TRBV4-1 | CASSPPGNKKLFF
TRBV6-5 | CASSYSVGETQYF
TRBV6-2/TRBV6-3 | CASSERRDSQLNTEAFF
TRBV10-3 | CAISEWTSGGASYNEQFF
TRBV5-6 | CASSSLGEGYEQYF